These 32 T cell receptor beta chains were sequenced from one sample in a study of blood T cells in healthy people across ages. Primers used in a second PCR of about 7 to 11 cycles were a sample-barcoded 5' primer and a J-beta primer mix. One entry per CDR3 protein, called by TCRdb with MiXCR from the 5' RACE reads. Here the sample spans over a million distinct CDR3 sequences, around 59% being singletons. The source material was blood. All receptors come from a man aged 18 to 35 in good health.

This clonotype was seen just once. The J gene is TRBJ1-1, the V gene TRBV7-2; D may be TRBD1 (5 bases). Germline V gene data show CDR1 as SGHTA and CDR2 as FQGNSA. Trimming took off 4 bases at V and 10 bases at J, with 19 bases between the two ends. There are 14 residues in the CDR3. The CDR3 bases are TGTGCCAGCAGCTCAGACGCAGGGACCCAGACAGCTTTCTTT. Translated, it gives CASSSDAGTQTAFF.

V usage is TRBV6-1 and J usage is TRBJ2-3; no clear D. Germline assignment: CDR1 MNHNS and CDR2 SASEGT. This CDR3 spans 12 amino acids. The ends were cut back, 6 bases at V and 5 bases at J, with 9 bases in the middle. The CDR3 spells CASRQILDTQYF. The CDR3 DNA reads as TGTGCCAGCAGACAGATACTAGATACGCAGTATTTT.

This clonotype was counted between two and nine times. The gene calls are TRBV29-1 and TRBJ2-7, with a weak D call TRBD2 (5 bases). CDR1 and CDR2 (germline): SQVTM, ANQGSEA. V was shortened by 1 base and J by 2 bases, with 9 bases between the two germline ends. This CDR3 region has 13 residues. The CDR3 sequence: CSVEGGYPYEQYF. For the CDR3, the DNA is TGCAGCGTTGAAGGAGGGTACCCCTACGAGCAGTACTTC.

The rearrangement joins TRBV11-2 to TRBJ1-1, with D unclear. V gave up 0 bases and J gave up 1 base, with 6 bases separating them. The CDR3 contains 14 residues. Looked up from germline, CDR1 is SGHAT and CDR2 is FQNNGV. CDR3 amino acids: CASSLDLSNTEAFF. Written as DNA, the CDR3 is TGTGCCAGCAGCTTAGACCTTTCGAACACTGAAGCTTTCTTT.

This clonotype was observed a handful of times. The V and J genes are TRBV11-2 and TRBJ2-7, with D tentatively TRBD1 (6 bases). The CDR3 runs 14 residues. Germline assignment: CDR1 SGHAT and CDR2 FQNNGV. The germline V and J ends were trimmed by 2 bases and 5 bases, with 13 bases remaining between them. This CDR3 is CASSLHRVRDEQYF. The CDR3 nucleotides read TGTGCCAGCAGCTTACACAGGGTTAGGGACGAGCAGTACTTC.

This clonotype was picked up a small number of times. The J gene is TRBJ2-7, the V gene TRBV29-1, with D uncertain. The CDR3 covers 13 residues. Germline V CDR1 and CDR2: SQVTM, ANQGSEA. Trimming removed 6 bases from V and 1 base from J, with 13 bases in between. The CDR3 DNA reads TGCAGCGTAACAAGGACCGTATCCTACGAGCAGTACTTC. Translation gives CSVTRTVSYEQYF.

The chain couples TRBV9 to TRBJ2-7, with 8 bases lining up with TRBD2. This CDR3 is 13 amino acids long. Germline V lookup: CDR1 SGDLS, CDR2 YYNGEE. J lost 6 bases, V lost 0 bases, and 2 bases had no gene match. The chain's CDR3 is CASSVAGGTEQYF. The CDR3, as DNA: TGTGCCAGCAGCGTAGCGGGGGGGACCGAGCAGTACTTC.

V gene TRBV25-1 combines with J gene TRBJ2-7, with D possibly TRBD1 on 8 matching bases. From germline, CDR1 is MGHDK and CDR2 SYGVNS. The CDR3 is made up of 13 amino acids. Trimming pared 9 bases from V and 2 bases from J, leaving 14 bases between. CDR3 bases: TGTGCCAGTCAACAGGGGGGGACCTACGAGCAGTACTTC. This encodes CASQQGGTYEQYF.

This clonotype was recorded a few times. V is TRBV7-8 and J is TRBJ1-4, with unresolved D. The CDR3 consists of 16 residues. Trimming pared 1 base from V and 0 bases from J, leaving 9 bases between. CDR1 and CDR2 from the germline V gene are SGHVS and FQNEAQ. For the CDR3, the DNA is TGTGCCAGCAGCTTAGGCCTAACCGCAACTAATGAAAAACTGTTTTTT. Amino acid sequence: CASSLGLTATNEKLFF.

This clonotype was seen only once. The genes are TRBV14 and TRBJ2-1; perhaps TRBD2 as D (5 bases). The CDR3 loop spans 16 amino acids. With 5 bases removed from V and 0 bases from J, the gap between germline ends came to 14 bases. From germline, CDR1 is SGHDN and CDR2 FVKESK. CDR3 loop: CASSEARAASYNEQFF. In DNA, the CDR3 is TGTGCCAGCAGCGAAGCGAGGGCCGCCTCCTACAATGAGCAGTTCTTC.

This clonotype was recorded a few times. The rearrangement links TRBV7-2 to TRBJ2-1, with D uncertain. TRBJ2-7 explains the end of the DNA better; the J call may be wrong. Per germline, CDR1 SGHTA and CDR2 FQGNSA. There are 13 residues in the CDR3. The CDR3 nucleotides are TGTGCCAGCAGCTTTGAAGGATACAATGAGCAGTACTTC. It yields the protein CASSFEGYNEQYF.

This clonotype was recorded only once. The chain employs TRBV6-6 and TRBJ1-4; D gene uncertain. The V end lost 4 bases, the J end lost 7 bases, and 7 bases lay between the germline ends. The CDR3 is made up of 12 amino acids. Germline V lookup: CDR1 MNHNY, CDR2 SVGAGI (reference sequence). This CDR3 reads CASSCSGEKLFF. The CDR3 DNA sequence: TGTGCCAGCAGTTGCTCTGGTGAAAAACTGTTTTTT.

This clonotype showed up many times. The chain recombines TRBV7-9 with TRBJ2-3; D not certain. V gave up 6 bases and J gave up 6 bases, with 4 bases separating them. The CDR3 has 10 amino acids. Germline CDR1 is SEHNR and CDR2 is FQNEAQ (reference sequence). The CDR3 bases are TGTGCCAGCAGTCGGGATACGCAGTATTTT. It is translated as CASSRDTQYF.

This clonotype was counted between two and nine times. This chain connects TRBV20-1 to TRBJ2-7; D is possibly TRBD1 or TRBD2 (5 bases each). Trimming shortened V by 0 bases and J by 0 bases, and 12 bases separated the two germline ends. CDR3 length equals 15 residues. From germline, CDR1 is DFQATT and CDR2 SNEGSKA (reference sequence). This CDR3 is CSARDGGYSSYEQYF. The CDR3, as DNA: TGCAGTGCTAGAGATGGGGGTTACAGCTCCTACGAGCAGTACTTC.

The chain is built from TRBV7-8 and TRBJ2-5; 7 bases agree with TRBD2. With the DNA end fitting TRBJ2-7 better, the J assignment may be wrong. The CDR3 has 14 residues. Germline V CDR1 and CDR2: SGHVS, FQNEAQ. CDR3 residues: CATSPLGRYYEQYF. The CDR3 bases are TGTGCCACCTCTCCTCTCGGGAGGTACTACGAGCAGTACTTC.

The V gene is TRBV11-2, the J gene TRBJ2-5, with 9 bases fitting TRBD1. CDR1 SGHAT and CDR2 FQNNGV come from the germline V gene. V shed 6 bases, J shed 3 bases, and the junction held 8 bases outside the gene matches. The CDR3 has 15 amino acids. Here the CDR3 DNA reads TGTGCCAGCAGTTCTGGGGACAGGGTCGAAGAGACCCAGTACTTC. Translating it yields CASSSGDRVEETQYF.

J is TRBJ1-1 and V is TRBV28; D unclear. Germline lookup yields CDR1 MDHEN and CDR2 SYDVKM. This CDR3 spans 13 amino acids. Trimming removed 7 bases at V and 6 bases at J, with 15 bases between. The DNA of the CDR3 is TGTGCCAGCACGTTCACCGTTCCCGCTGAAGCTTTCTTT. It yields the protein CASTFTVPAEAFF.

Only one count was recorded for this clonotype. The chain joins TRBV11-2 to TRBJ1-2; a weak D match, TRBD1 (5 bases). The germline gives CDR1 SGHAT, CDR2 FQNNGV. The germline V and J ends were trimmed by 4 bases and 4 bases, with 22 bases remaining between them. This CDR3 is built from 17 residues. The CDR3, as DNA: TGTGCCAGCAGCTCTCTAAACCCAGGGAAATGGCGCTATGGCTACACCTTC. Protein product: CASSSLNPGKWRYGYTF.

The chain recombines TRBV27 with TRBJ2-1; TRBD1 is a possible D gene (6 bases). The CDR3 totals 12 residues. CDR1 and CDR2 from the germline V gene are MNHEY and SMNVEV (reference sequence). Trimming took 3 bases from V and 10 from J, leaving 10 bases between them. The CDR3 protein is CASSLLGAEQFF. In DNA form, the CDR3 reads TGTGCCAGCAGTTTGCTGGGGGCCGAGCAGTTCTTC.

The chain has TRBV12-3 or TRBV12-4 and TRBJ1-6, with TRBD1 matching over 9 bases. CDR3 length equals 17 residues. Germline trimming cut 7 bases from V and 6 bases from J; bases unmatched to any gene: 13. DNA for the CDR3: TGTGCCAGCATTTCGACAGGGGGTTTGATGTCTAATTCACCCCTCCACTTT. As protein: CASISTGGLMSNSPLHF.

The J gene is TRBJ2-5, the V gene TRBV6-6, with 8 bases aligning to TRBD1. The CDR3 has 13 residues. J was trimmed by 12 bases and V by 2 bases; bases with no gene match: 8. Germline V gives CDR1 MNHNY, CDR2 SVGAGI (reference sequence). CDR3: CASSYERTGTKYF. For the CDR3, the DNA is TGTGCCAGCAGTTACGAGAGGACAGGGACGAAGTACTTC.

This clonotype has more than one count but fewer than ten. The rearrangement joins TRBV6-5 to TRBJ2-5, with 9 positions matching TRBD1. The CDR3 has 15 amino acids. V lost 2 bases and J lost 4; bases outside the gene matches: 5. Germline loops: CDR1 MNHEY, CDR2 SVGAGI. This CDR3 reads CASSYAQGAGETQYF. CDR3 DNA sequence: TGTGCCAGCAGTTACGCACAGGGGGCGGGAGAGACCCAGTACTTC.

This clonotype was counted a few times. This sequence joins TRBV20-1 and TRBJ2-7; D unclear. The CDR3 runs to 14 residues. The germline CDR1 and CDR2 sequences are DFQATT and SNEGSKA (reference sequence). The ends were cut back, 1 base at V and 5 bases at J, with 15 bases in the middle. The DNA of the CDR3 is TGCAGTGCTAGAGTCCCCCAGAGGCTTAACGAGCAGTACTTC. It specifies CSARVPQRLNEQYF.

The J gene is TRBJ2-1, the V gene TRBV3-1; TRBD2 matches 11 bases. The CDR3 runs 16 residues. In germline, CDR1 is LGHDT, CDR2 YNNKEL (reference sequence). The V gene end was trimmed by 5 bases and the J gene end by 6 bases; junction bases not matched to a gene: 9. CDR3: CASSKGLTSGINEQFF. The DNA of the CDR3 is TGTGCCAGCAGCAAAGGGCTGACTAGCGGGATCAATGAGCAGTTCTTC.

The CDR3 region has the DNA TGCAGTGCTAGAGGCGGCCCAGTGAACACTGAAGCTTTCTTT. Amino acids: CSARGGPVNTEAFF. V and J are TRBV20-1 and TRBJ1-1; D ambiguous. Trimming cost V 1 base and J 0 bases, with 9 bases left between them. In germline, CDR1 is DFQATT, CDR2 SNEGSKA (reference sequence). This CDR3 contains 14 residues.

The CDR3 spells CASSFGAVTTDTQYF. The CDR3 DNA sequence: TGTGCCAGCAGCTTCGGGGCAGTAACCACAGATACGCAGTATTTT. The V gene is TRBV11-1, the J gene TRBJ2-3; D may correspond to TRBD1 or TRBD2 (5 bases each). V was clipped by 3 bases and J by 2 bases, with 12 bases between them. The CDR3 spans 15 residues. The germline CDR1 and CDR2 sequences are SGHAT and FQDESV (reference sequence).

This clonotype was seen a few times. This sequence joins TRBV20-1 and TRBJ2-7, with D possibly matching TRBD1 (6 bases). V was pared by 7 bases and J by 3 bases, with 13 bases between. The germline V gene has CDR1 DFQATT and CDR2 SNEGSKA (reference sequence). The CDR3 is 12 amino acids. The CDR3 DNA is TGCAGTGGCAACAGGGAGAGCTACGAGCAGTACTTC. It codes for CSGNRESYEQYF.

The chain carries TRBV4-1 and TRBJ2-1; unclear D gene. Trimming shortened V by 0 bases and J by 0 bases, and 12 bases separated the two germline ends. The CDR3 runs to 17 residues. Germline V gives CDR1 MGHRA, CDR2 YSYEKL. CDR3 sequence (DNA): TGCGCCAGCAGCCAAGATGGGCCGGTTAGCTCCTACAATGAGCAGTTCTTC. It specifies CASSQDGPVSSYNEQFF.

V gene TRBV3-1 combines with J gene TRBJ2-7, with TRBD1 matching over 8 bases. Gene TRBJ2-5 matches the end of the DNA better, so the J call may be wrong. CDR3 length equals 16 residues. Germline V lookup: CDR1 LGHDT, CDR2 YNNKEL (reference sequence). CDR3: CASSSFQTGVRETQYF. The CDR3 DNA reads as TGTGCCAGCAGCTCATTCCAGACAGGGGTCAGGGAGACCCAGTACTTC.

This rearrangement joins TRBV4-2 to TRBJ2-5, with TRBD2 matching over 8 bases. The CDR3 runs to 14 residues. Trimming took 1 base from V and 11 from J; bases not matched to a gene: 9. The germline V gene has CDR1 LGHNA and CDR2 YNFKEQ. DNA of the CDR3: TGTGCCAGCAGCCAAGCGGGAGGGCTGGGAGAGCAGTACTTC. Its protein is CASSQAGGLGEQYF.

V is TRBV30 and J is TRBJ2-3; D gene uncertain. This CDR3 contains 13 residues. Germline V CDR1 and CDR2: GTSNPN, SVGIG (reference sequence). V lost 5 bases, J lost 3 bases, and 12 bases lay in between. In nucleotides, the CDR3 is TGTGCCTGGCATTTAGTCAGGACAGATACGCAGTATTTT. Protein sequence: CAWHLVRTDTQYF.

This clonotype has only a few counts. This chain uses TRBV6-5 with TRBJ2-7, with a possible D match to TRBD2 (5 bases). Germline values: CDR1 MNHEY, CDR2 SVGAGI. Trimming took off 5 bases at V and 1 base at J, with 15 bases between the two ends. CDR3 length: 15 amino acids. The CDR3 DNA follows: TGTGCCAGCAGTCGACTCCCGACTACGTCCTACGAGCAGTACTTC. Residues: CASSRLPTTSYEQYF.